This is a list of T cell receptor beta chains from one sample in a study of OX40 agonist ivuxolimab in advanced cancers. Data came from immunoSEQ multiplex PCR; TCRdb stores just in-frame clones and leaves some out. The sample includes over 50,000 clones, roughly 84% of them seen just once. Source: CD4+ or CD8+ T cells sorted from blood, taken in a trial of the OX40 agonist ivuxolimab. These receptor sequences come from an adult with an advanced solid tumor such as melanoma, head and neck, liver or kidney cancer. Both conserved end residues are part of each CDR3. A D gene is named only where the DNA matches it firmly. Clone size is not always given. Where it is, it says once, few, many or a class for expanded clones.

clone size	D gene	V gene	J gene	CDR3 length	CDR3 protein
.	.	TRBV19	TRBJ2-7	15	CASSIGRQSSYEQYF
.	TRBD2	TRBV7-2	TRBJ2-3	15	CASSFSGRWTDTQYF
once	TRBD1	TRBV6-5	TRBJ2-5	13	CASLDRGEETQYF
.	.	TRBV5-4	TRBJ2-7	17	CASSLFPSRWGLYEQYF
.	TRBD2	TRBV9	TRBJ2-5	14	CASSRIAGKETQYF
few	.	TRBV28	TRBJ2-7	12	CASSLPDYEQYF
.	.	TRBV4-2	TRBJ2-7	15	CASSLRDSSSYEQYF
.	.	TRBV2	TRBJ1-2	13	CASSVRTDYGYTF
.	.	TRBV28	TRBJ2-1	13	CASSSVLDNEQFF
.	.	TRBV7-9	TRBJ2-7	14	CASSLPSGRYEQYF
.	TRBD1	TRBV25-1	TRBJ1-2	16	CASSPLDSTGDGGYTF
.	.	TRBV6-5	TRBJ2-7	14	CASSYSGETYEQYF
.	TRBD2	TRBV5-1	TRBJ2-7	15	CASSLGGAGVHEQYF
.	.	TRBV6-6	TRBJ2-1	15	CASSSLRGQYNEQFF
.	.	TRBV21-1	TRBJ2-1	16	CASSKAETSGSGEQFF
.	.	TRBV7-2	TRBJ2-1	15	CASSLGGGPYNEQFF
.	.	TRBV4-3	TRBJ2-1	14	CASSQDRFDNEQFF
.	TRBD1	TRBV7-9	TRBJ2-7	17	CASSLVSGQGVPYEQYF
.	.	TRBV15	TRBJ1-3	13	CATTRVSGNTIYF
.	.	TRBV7-9	TRBJ2-7	11	CASSSGPRQYF
.	TRBD2	TRBV4-2	TRBJ2-1	17	CASSQVSAGGPLNEQFF
once	.	TRBV27	TRBJ2-5	14	CASRGMRDTETQYF
.	.	TRBV7-3	TRBJ2-5	13	CASSLDNQETQYF
.	.	TRBV18	TRBJ2-5	16	CASSPPVGMIGETQYF
.	.	TRBV6-1	TRBJ2-2	13	CASSEGVQRELFF
.	.	TRBV7-9	TRBJ1-2	13	CASSPQGVDGYTF
.	TRBD2	TRBV19	TRBJ2-5	14	CASSLAESRETQYF
.	TRBD1	TRBV9	TRBJ1-3	15	CASSSGTGDGNTIYF
.	.	TRBV5-6	TRBJ2-7	14	CASTVYGAYGEQYF
once	.	TRBV7-3	TRBJ2-5	13	CASSLTIRETQYF
.	TRBD2	TRBV7-6	TRBJ2-3	16	CASSFTSDSSTDTQYF
.	.	TRBV7-2	TRBJ2-7	14	CASSLGQAHYEQYF
.	.	TRBV28	TRBJ1-6	15	CASSPYSQENSPLHF
.	.	TRBV18	TRBJ2-2	13	CASSPRDTGELFF
.	TRBD2	TRBV20-1	TRBJ2-5	11	CSALGGETQYF
.	.	TRBV5-1	TRBJ2-1	15	CASSIQVLGSNEQFF
.	TRBD2	TRBV7-6	TRBJ2-7	15	CASSRGLAGTYEQYF
.	.	TRBV28	TRBJ1-5	11	CASSRGQPQHF
few	TRBD1	TRBV5-6	TRBJ1-6	15	CASSYPGQDNSPLHF
.	.	TRBV4-2	TRBJ2-7	18	CASSQDLSGSGPTYEQYF
.	.	TRBV10-1	TRBJ2-3	11	CASSEGDTQYF
.	.	TRBV4-3	TRBJ2-7	14	CASSQDRHSYEQYF
.	.	TRBV6-5	TRBJ2-7	14	CASSYSRVANEQYF
.	.	TRBV4-2	TRBJ2-5	20	CASRGRGQGSPTTSSETQYF
.	TRBD2	TRBV2	TRBJ2-1	16	CASSPDSPGVAAGRFF
.	.	TRBV9	TRBJ2-3	15	CASGGEGDGTDTQYF
.	TRBD2	TRBV5-4	TRBJ2-1	15	CASSLWTSSYNEQFF
.	.	TRBV6-5	TRBJ2-7	15	CASSTHRDEHDEQYF
few	.	TRBV2	TRBJ2-5	11	CASGLRETQYF
once	.	TRBV9	TRBJ2-7	16	CASSRGAGDFSYEQYF
.	.	TRBV20-1	TRBJ2-7	11	CSVGVTYEQYF
.	TRBD1	TRBV11-2	.	14	CASSLTGDSYEQYF
.	.	TRBV4-2	TRBJ2-1	13	CASSQPGRNEQFF
.	.	TRBV9	TRBJ1-6	13	CASSASSVAPLHF
.	.	TRBV7-2	TRBJ1-1	15	CASSLGRGMNTEAFF
.	TRBD2	TRBV18	TRBJ2-1	14	CASSRGLAGDEQFF
.	.	TRBV29-1	TRBJ1-5	14	CSVAQGTGNQPQHF
once	.	TRBV21-1	TRBJ2-7	15	CASSRRGAGPYEQYF
.	.	TRBV9	TRBJ2-1	13	CASSVRANNEQFF